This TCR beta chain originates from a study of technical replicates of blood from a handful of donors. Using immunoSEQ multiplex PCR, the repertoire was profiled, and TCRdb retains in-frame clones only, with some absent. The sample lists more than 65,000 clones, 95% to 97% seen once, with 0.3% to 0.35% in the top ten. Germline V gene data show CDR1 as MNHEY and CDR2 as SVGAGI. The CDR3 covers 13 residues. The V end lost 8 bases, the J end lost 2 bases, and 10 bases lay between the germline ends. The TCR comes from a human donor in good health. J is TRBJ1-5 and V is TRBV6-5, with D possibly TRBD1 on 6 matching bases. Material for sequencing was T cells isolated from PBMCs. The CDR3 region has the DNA TGTGCCAGCCGCGCAGGGGGCAATCAGCCCCAGCATTTT. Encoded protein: CASRAGGNQPQHF.